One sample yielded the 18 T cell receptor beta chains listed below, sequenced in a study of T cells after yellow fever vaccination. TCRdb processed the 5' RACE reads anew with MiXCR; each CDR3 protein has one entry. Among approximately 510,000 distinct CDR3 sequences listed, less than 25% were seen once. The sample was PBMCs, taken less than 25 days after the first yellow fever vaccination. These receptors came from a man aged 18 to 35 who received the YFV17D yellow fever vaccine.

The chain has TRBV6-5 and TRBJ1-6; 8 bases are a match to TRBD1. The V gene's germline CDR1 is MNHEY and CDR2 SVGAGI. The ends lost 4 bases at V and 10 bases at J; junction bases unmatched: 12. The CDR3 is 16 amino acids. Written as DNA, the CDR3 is TGTGCCAGCAGTTGGACAGGGCGGTATCAAGGCTCACCCCTCCACTTT. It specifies CASSWTGRYQGSPLHF.

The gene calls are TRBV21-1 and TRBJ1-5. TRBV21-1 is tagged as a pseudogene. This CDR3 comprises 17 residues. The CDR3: CASSRPLCRPPNQPQHF. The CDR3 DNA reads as TGTGCCAGCAGCCGACCCTTGTGCAGGCCACCCAATCAGCCCCAGCATTTT.

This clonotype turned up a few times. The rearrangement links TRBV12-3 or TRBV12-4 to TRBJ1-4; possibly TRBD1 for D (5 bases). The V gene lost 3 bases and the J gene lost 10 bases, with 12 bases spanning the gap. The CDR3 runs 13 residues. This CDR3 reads CASSLGPAGKLFF. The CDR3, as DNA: TGTGCCAGCAGTTTGGGGCCTGCCGGAAAACTGTTTTTT.

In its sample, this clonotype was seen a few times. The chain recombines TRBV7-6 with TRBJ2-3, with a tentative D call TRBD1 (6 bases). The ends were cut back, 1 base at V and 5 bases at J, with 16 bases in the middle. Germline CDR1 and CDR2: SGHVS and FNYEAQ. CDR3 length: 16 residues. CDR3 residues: CASSLEFWGPGDTQYF. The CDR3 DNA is TGTGCCAGCAGCTTAGAGTTTTGGGGGCCGGGAGATACGCAGTATTTT.

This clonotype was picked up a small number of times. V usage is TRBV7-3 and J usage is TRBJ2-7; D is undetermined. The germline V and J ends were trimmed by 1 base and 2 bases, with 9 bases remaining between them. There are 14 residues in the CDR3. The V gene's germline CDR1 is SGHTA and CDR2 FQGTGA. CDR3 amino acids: CASSLMDGTYEQYF. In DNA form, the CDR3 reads TGTGCCAGCAGCTTAATGGACGGAACCTACGAGCAGTACTTC.

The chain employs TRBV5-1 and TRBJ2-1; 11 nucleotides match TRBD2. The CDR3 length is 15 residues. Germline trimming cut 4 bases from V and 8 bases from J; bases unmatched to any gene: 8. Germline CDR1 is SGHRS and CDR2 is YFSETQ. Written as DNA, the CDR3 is TGCGCCAGCAGCATAGCGGGAGGGATTATCGATGAGCAGTTCTTC. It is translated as CASSIAGGIIDEQFF.

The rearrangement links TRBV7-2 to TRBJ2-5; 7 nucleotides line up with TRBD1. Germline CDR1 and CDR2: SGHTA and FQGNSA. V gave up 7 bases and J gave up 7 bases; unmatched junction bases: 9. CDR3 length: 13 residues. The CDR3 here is CASTSRGLGTQYF. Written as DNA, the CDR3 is TGTGCCAGCACCTCGAGGGGGCTGGGGACCCAGTACTTC.

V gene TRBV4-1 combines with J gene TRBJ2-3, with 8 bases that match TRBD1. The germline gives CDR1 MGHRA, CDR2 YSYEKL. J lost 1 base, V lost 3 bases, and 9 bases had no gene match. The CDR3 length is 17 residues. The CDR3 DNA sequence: TGCGCCAGCAGCCATATGATCGGACAGGGCCGCACAGATACGCAGTATTTT. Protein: CASSHMIGQGRTDTQYF.

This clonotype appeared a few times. CDR3 sequence (DNA): TGCAGTGCTAGGCCTTGGACTAGCGGGGGGAATAATGAGCAGTTCTTC. It encodes CSARPWTSGGNNEQFF. V gene TRBV20-1 combines with J gene TRBJ2-1; TRBD2 matches at 14 bases. This CDR3 has 16 residues. Germline V gene lookup returns CDR1 DFQATT and CDR2 SNEGSKA (reference sequence). Losses at the gene ends were 3 bases for V and 7 bases for J; bases not matched to a gene: 8.

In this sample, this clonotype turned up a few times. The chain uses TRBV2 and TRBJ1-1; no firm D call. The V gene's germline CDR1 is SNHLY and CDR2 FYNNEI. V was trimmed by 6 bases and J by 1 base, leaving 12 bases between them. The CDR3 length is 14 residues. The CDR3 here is CASRGSRENTEAFF. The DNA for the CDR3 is TGTGCCAGCAGGGGGTCCCGGGAGAACACTGAAGCTTTCTTT.

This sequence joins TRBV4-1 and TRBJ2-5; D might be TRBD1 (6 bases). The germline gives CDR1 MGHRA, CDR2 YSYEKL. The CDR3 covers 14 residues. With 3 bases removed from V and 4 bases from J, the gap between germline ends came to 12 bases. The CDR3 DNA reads TGCGCCAGCAGCCAGAACACAGGGTCAGAGACCCAGTACTTC. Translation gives CASSQNTGSETQYF.

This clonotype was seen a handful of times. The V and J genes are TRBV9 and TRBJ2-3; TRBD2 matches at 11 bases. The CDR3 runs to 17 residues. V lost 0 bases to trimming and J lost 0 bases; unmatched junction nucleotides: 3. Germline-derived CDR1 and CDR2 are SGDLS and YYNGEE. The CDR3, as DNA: TGTGCCAGCAGCGTAGGACTAGCGGGGACAAGCACAGATACGCAGTATTTT. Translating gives CASSVGLAGTSTDTQYF.

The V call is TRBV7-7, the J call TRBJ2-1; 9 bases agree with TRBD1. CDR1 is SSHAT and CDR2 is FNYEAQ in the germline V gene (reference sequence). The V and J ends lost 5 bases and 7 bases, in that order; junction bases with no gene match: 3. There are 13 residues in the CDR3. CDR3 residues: CASSRDRENEQFF. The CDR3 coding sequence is TGTGCCAGCAGCCGGGACAGGGAAAATGAGCAGTTCTTC.

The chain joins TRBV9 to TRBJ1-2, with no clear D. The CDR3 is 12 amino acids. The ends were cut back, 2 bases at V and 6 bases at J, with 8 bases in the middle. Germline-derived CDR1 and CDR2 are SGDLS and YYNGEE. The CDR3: CASSVLGDGYTF. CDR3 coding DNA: TGTGCCAGCAGCGTCCTGGGAGATGGCTACACCTTC.

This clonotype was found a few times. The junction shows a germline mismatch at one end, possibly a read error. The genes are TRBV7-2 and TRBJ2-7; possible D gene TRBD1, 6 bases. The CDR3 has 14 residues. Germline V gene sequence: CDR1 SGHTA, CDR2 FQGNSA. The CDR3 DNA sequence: TGTGCCAGCAGCTTAGGGGGGCGGGTATTGGGCCCTAGATTC. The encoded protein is CASSLGGRVLGPRF.

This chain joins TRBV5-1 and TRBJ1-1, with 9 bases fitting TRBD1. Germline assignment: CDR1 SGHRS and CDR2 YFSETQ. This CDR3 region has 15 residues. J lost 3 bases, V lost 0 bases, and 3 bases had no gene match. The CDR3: CASSLDRGLDTEAFF. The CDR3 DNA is TGCGCCAGCAGCTTGGACAGGGGGCTTGACACTGAAGCTTTCTTT.

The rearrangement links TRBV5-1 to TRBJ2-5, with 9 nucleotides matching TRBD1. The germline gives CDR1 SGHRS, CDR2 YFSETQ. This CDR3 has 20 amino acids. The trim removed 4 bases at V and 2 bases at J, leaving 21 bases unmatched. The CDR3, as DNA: TGCGCCAGCAGCCCGGGAAGGACAGGGACCCCCGGGACAGGGCAAGAGACCCAGTACTTC. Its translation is CASSPGRTGTPGTGQETQYF.

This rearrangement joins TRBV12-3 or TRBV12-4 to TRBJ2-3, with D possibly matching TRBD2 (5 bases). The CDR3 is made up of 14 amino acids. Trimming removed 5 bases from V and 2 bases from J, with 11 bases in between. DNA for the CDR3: TGTGCCAGCAGTACCGGACTTAACACAGATACGCAGTATTTT. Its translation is CASSTGLNTDTQYF.